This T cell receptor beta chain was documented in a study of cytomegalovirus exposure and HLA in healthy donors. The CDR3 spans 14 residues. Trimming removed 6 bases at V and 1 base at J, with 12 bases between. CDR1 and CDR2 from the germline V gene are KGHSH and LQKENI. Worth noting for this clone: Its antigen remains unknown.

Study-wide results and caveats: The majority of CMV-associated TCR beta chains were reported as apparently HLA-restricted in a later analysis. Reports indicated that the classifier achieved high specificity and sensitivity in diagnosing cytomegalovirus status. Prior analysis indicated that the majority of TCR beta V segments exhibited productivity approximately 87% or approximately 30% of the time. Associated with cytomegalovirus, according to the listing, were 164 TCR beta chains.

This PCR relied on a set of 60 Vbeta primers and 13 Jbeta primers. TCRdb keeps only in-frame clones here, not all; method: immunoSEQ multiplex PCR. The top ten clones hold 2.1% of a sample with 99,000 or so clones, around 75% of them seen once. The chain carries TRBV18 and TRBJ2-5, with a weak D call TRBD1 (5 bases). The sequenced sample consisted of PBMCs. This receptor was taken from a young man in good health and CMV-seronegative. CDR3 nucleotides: TGTGCCAGCTCCCCCAGGGTCGGCCAAGAGACCCAGTACTTC. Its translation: CASSPRVGQETQYF.